Below are 28 T cell receptor beta chains sequenced from a single sample in a study of blood T cell repertoires in COVID-19. This table comes from immunoSEQ multiplex PCR, and its TCRdb copy is limited to in-frame clones, with some not included. The sample yields fewer than 450,000 clones, over 75% seen once. The sequenced sample was PBMCs or T cells enriched from blood (not recorded which). The receptor source for this set is a woman in her 30s who had recovered from COVID-19.

The chain combines TRBV10-2 with TRBJ2-7; TRBD2 might be the D (6 bases). CDR1 is WSHSY and CDR2 is SAAADI in the germline V gene. V was pared by 2 bases and J by 3 bases, with 11 bases between. This CDR3 has 14 residues. The CDR3 spells CASSEGGSGYEQYF. In DNA form, the CDR3 reads TGCGCCAGCAGTGAGGGTGGTAGCGGCTACGAGCAGTACTTC.

In DNA, the CDR3 is TGCGCCAGCAGCTTTCGCACAGGGCCCCCGAACTCTGGAAACACCATATATTTT. Protein sequence: CASSFRTGPPNSGNTIYF. The chain carries TRBV5-1 and TRBJ1-3; TRBD1 is a possible D gene (6 bases). Germline lookup yields CDR1 SGHRS and CDR2 YFSETQ. The CDR3 is 18 residues long. Trimming pared 2 bases from V and 0 bases from J, leaving 18 bases between. Supplemented by reference TRBV5-1 and TRBJ1-3, the full variable domain reads KAGVTQTPRYLIKTRGQQVTLSCSPISGHRSVSWYQQTPGQGLQFLFEYFSETQRNKGNFPGRFSGRQFSNSRSEMNVSTLELGDSALYLCASSFRTGPPNSGNTIYFGEGSWLTVV.

On this clone: The same CDR3 also results from other DNA sequences found in this sample. The chain couples TRBV15 to TRBJ2-1; D might be TRBD1 (5 bases). Germline V CDR1 and CDR2: LNHNV, YYDKDF (reference sequence). The CDR3 length is 15 residues. V lost 0 bases and J lost 3, with 9 bases in between. This CDR3 is CATSRDLDSYNEQFF. As DNA, the CDR3 is TGTGCCACCAGCAGAGATCTTGACAGCTACAATGAGCAGTTCTTC.

V is TRBV7-9 and J is TRBJ1-2; D gene unclear. Germline V gene sequence: CDR1 SEHNR, CDR2 FQNEAQ (reference sequence). The CDR3 contains 14 residues. Trimming took 5 bases from V and 7 from J, leaving 17 bases between them. CDR3 sequence (DNA): TGTGCCAGCAGCCTCCCCTCGGGAGAGCGTGGCTACACCTTC. Its protein is CASSLPSGERGYTF.

V is TRBV5-4 and J is TRBJ2-5; 7 nucleotides agree with TRBD1. The CDR3 is 14 residues long. Germline-derived CDR1 and CDR2 are SGHNT and YYREEE (reference sequence). V lost 4 bases to trimming and J lost 2 bases; unmatched junction nucleotides: 5. The CDR3 reads CASSRDSAQETQYF. CDR3 nucleotide sequence: TGTGCCAGCAGCCGGGACAGCGCTCAAGAGACCCAGTACTTC.

This rearrangement joins TRBV28 to TRBJ2-7; D ambiguous. CDR3 length: 15 amino acids. In germline, CDR1 is MDHEN, CDR2 SYDVKM. Trimming left V 6 bases short and J 0 bases short, with 15 bases between. CDR3 sequence reads: CASRAYVASSYEQYF. The CDR3 DNA reads TGTGCCAGCAGAGCTTACGTAGCCTCCTCCTACGAGCAGTACTTC.

This rearrangement joins TRBV6-5 to TRBJ2-2; 12 nucleotides align to TRBD2. The V gene's germline CDR1 is MNHEY and CDR2 SVGAGI. The CDR3 loop spans 15 amino acids. J lost 6 bases, V lost 6 bases, and 5 bases had no gene match. CDR3 bases: TGTGCCAGCAGCCTAGCGGGGGGGCTCGCCGGGGAGCTGTTTTTT. Amino acids: CASSLAGGLAGELFF.

The chain carries TRBV12-5 and TRBJ1-2; 7 nucleotides match TRBD1. CDR1 is LGHNT, CDR2 FRNRAP, per germline. The CDR3 covers 14 residues. V shed 5 bases and J 3 bases; nucleotides not matched to a gene: 6. The CDR3 loop reads CASGLSGQDYGYTF. CDR3 in DNA: TGTGCTAGTGGTCTCTCAGGACAGGACTATGGCTACACCTTC. The variable domain in full, completed from reference TRBV12-5 and TRBJ1-2, reads DARVTQTPRHKVTEMGQEVTMRCQPILGHNTVFWYRQTMMQGLELLAYFRNRAPLDDSGMPKDRFSAEMPDATLATLKIQPSEPRDSAVYFCASGLSGQDYGYTFGSGTRLTVV.

The gene calls are TRBV28 and TRBJ2-7, with D perhaps matching TRBD2 (5 bases). The CDR3 runs to 14 residues. V was shortened by 3 bases and J by 6 bases, with 15 bases between the two germline ends. Germline CDR1 MDHEN, CDR2 SYDVKM. CDR3 sequence reads: CASSFDRRKGEQYF. CDR3 nucleotides: TGTGCCAGCAGTTTTGATCGGAGGAAGGGCGAGCAGTACTTC.

The CDR3 reads CASSLGGGGYGYTF. CDR3 in DNA: TGTGCCAGCAGCTTGGGTGGGGGCGGCTATGGCTACACCTTC. This chain joins TRBV5-8 and TRBJ1-2; possibly TRBD1 for D (6 bases). The V and J ends lost 0 bases and 4 bases respectively, with 10 bases between them. The CDR3 consists of 14 residues. The germline V gene encodes CDR1 SGHTS and CDR2 YDEGEE. Supplemented by reference TRBV5-8 and TRBJ1-2, the full variable domain reads EAGVTQSPTHLIKTRGQQATLRCSPISGHTSVYWYQQALGLGLQFLLWYDEGEERNRGNFPPRFSGRQFPNYSSELNVNALELEDSALYLCASSLGGGGYGYTFGSGTRLTVV.

V gene TRBV10-3 combines with J gene TRBJ1-1; the match to TRBD1 covers 10 bases. V shed 6 bases and J 0 bases; nucleotides not matched to a gene: 4. CDR1 ENHRY and CDR2 SYGVKD come from the germline V gene. This CDR3 has 15 residues. The CDR3 DNA follows: TGTGCCATCAGCCGTGACAGGGGGCTGAACACTGAAGCTTTCTTT. Protein: CAISRDRGLNTEAFF.

This chain joins TRBV27 and TRBJ2-2; 7 nucleotides agree with TRBD1. The V gene end was trimmed by 3 bases and the J gene end by 6 bases; junction bases not matched to a gene: 4. This CDR3 comprises 14 residues. CDR1 and CDR2 from the germline V gene are MNHEY and SMNVEV (reference sequence). DNA for the CDR3: TGTGCCAGCAGTTTCGGACAGGAACCCGGGGAGCTGTTTTTT. It translates to CASSFGQEPGELFF.

The chain combines TRBV5-1 with TRBJ2-1; TRBD1 matches at 7 bases. The CDR3 is 14 amino acids. Germline V gene lookup returns CDR1 SGHRS and CDR2 YFSETQ. The V gene end was trimmed by 4 bases and the J gene end by 3 bases; junction bases not matched to a gene: 4. CDR3 sequence: CASSLGQLYNEQFF. The CDR3, as DNA: TGCGCCAGCAGCCTGGGACAGCTCTACAATGAGCAGTTCTTC.

This clone was detected only once. The J gene is TRBJ2-5, the V gene TRBV7-2; TRBD1 matches 8 bases. Germline loops: CDR1 SGHTA, CDR2 FQGNSA. The CDR3 is made up of 14 amino acids. With 6 bases clipped from V and 2 bases from J, the junction kept 5 bases outside the gene matches. CDR3 bases: TGTGCCAGCAGTACGGACAGGGCTCAAGAGACCCAGTACTTC. Translation: CASSTDRAQETQYF.

This sequence joins TRBV2 and TRBJ1-2, with a tentative D call TRBD1 (6 bases). The V end lost 7 bases, the J end lost 2 bases, and 17 bases lay between the germline ends. The CDR3 contains 15 residues. Germline CDR1 and CDR2: SNHLY and FYNNEI. The CDR3 loop reads CASTGRGAINYGYTF. As DNA, the CDR3 is TGTGCCAGCACCGGGCGGGGGGCGATAAACTATGGCTACACCTTC.

V and J are TRBV6-1 and TRBJ1-6; unclear D gene. The CDR3 loop spans 13 amino acids. CDR1 is MNHNS and CDR2 is SASEGT in the germline V gene. V shed 3 bases and J shed 7 bases, with 7 bases lying between them. CDR3 protein: CASSDPGNSPLHF. The CDR3 DNA reads TGTGCCAGCAGTGACCCGGGGAATTCACCCCTCCACTTT.

The J gene is TRBJ2-1, the V gene TRBV5-4, with 11 bases lining up with TRBD2. The V gene end was trimmed by 0 bases and the J gene end by 5 bases; junction bases not matched to a gene: 7. Germline-derived CDR1 and CDR2 are SGHNT and YYREEE (reference sequence). The CDR3 runs 17 residues. The CDR3 protein is CASSLDLAGGPHNEQFF. CDR3 in DNA: TGTGCCAGCAGCTTGGATTTAGCGGGGGGGCCCCACAATGAGCAGTTCTTC. Filled out from reference TRBV5-4 and TRBJ2-1, the complete variable domain reads ETGVTQSPTHLIKTRGQQVTLRCSSQSGHNTVSWYQQALGQGPQFIFQYYREEENGRGNFPPRFSGLQFPNYSSELNVNALELDDSALYLCASSLDLAGGPHNEQFFGPGTRLTVL.

In DNA form, the CDR3 reads TGTGCTAGTGGTTTGACACTAGCGGGGTTCTACAATGAGCAGTTCTTC. This codes for CASGLTLAGFYNEQFF. This chain links TRBV12-5 with TRBJ2-1; 10 nucleotides agree with TRBD2. The CDR3 has 16 residues. Germline CDR1 reads LGHNT; CDR2 reads FRNRAP. The J segment lost 3 bases and the V segment lost 2 bases, leaving 4 bases of the junction unmatched.

This chain connects TRBV29-1 to TRBJ2-2; 8 bases map to TRBD2. Germline V lookup: CDR1 SQVTM, CDR2 ANQGSEA. CDR3 length: 15 amino acids. Trimming removed 3 bases from V and 8 bases from J; junction bases left unmatched: 11. The CDR3 DNA follows: TGCAGCGTTGACCGAGGACTAGCAAGCAGTGGGGAGCTGTTTTTT. This translates into CSVDRGLASSGELFF.

This chain uses TRBV30 with TRBJ2-2; D might be TRBD1 (5 bases). CDR3 length equals 15 residues. Germline values: CDR1 GTSNPN, CDR2 SVGIG (reference sequence). Trimming left V 3 bases short and J 4 bases short, with 15 bases between. The CDR3 here is CAWRKAGSTTGELFF. The CDR3 coding sequence is TGTGCCTGGAGGAAGGCAGGGTCGACCACCGGGGAGCTGTTTTTT.

The gene calls are TRBV7-2 and TRBJ1-5; D unclear. This CDR3 spans 13 amino acids. Trimming took 3 bases from V and 3 from J, leaving 6 bases between them. Germline loops: CDR1 SGHTA, CDR2 FQGNSA. The CDR3 nucleotides are TGTGCCAGCAGCTTGAGCGTCAATCAGCCCCAGCATTTT. Translating gives CASSLSVNQPQHF.

This rearrangement joins TRBV19 to TRBJ1-4, with TRBD1 identical over 9 bases. Trimming cost V 4 bases and J 2 bases; bases outside gene matches: 11. Germline assignment: CDR1 LNHDA and CDR2 SQIVND (reference sequence). The CDR3 length is 18 residues. The CDR3 protein is CASSTVTGGKSTNEKLFF. For the CDR3, the DNA is TGTGCCAGTAGTACCGTGACAGGGGGAAAATCTACTAATGAAAAACTGTTTTTT.

This chain uses TRBV28 with TRBJ1-2; 11 positions match TRBD1. Unmatched junction bases numbered 8, after V lost 5 bases and J lost 9 bases. The CDR3 loop spans 14 amino acids. The germline V gene has CDR1 MDHEN and CDR2 SYDVKM. The CDR3 region is CASSPGTGGLSYTF. CDR3 DNA: TGTGCCAGCAGTCCGGGGACAGGGGGTTTGAGCTACACCTTC.

The V and J genes are TRBV19 and TRBJ1-1, with a possible D match to TRBD1 (6 bases). The V end lost 7 bases, the J end lost 6 bases, and 30 bases lay between the germline ends. CDR3 length: 18 amino acids. CDR1 is LNHDA and CDR2 is SQIVND in the germline V gene (reference sequence). The CDR3 DNA reads TGTGCCAGTATGGCCCAGGTGGGAGGGGGTGGCATGGGCCCTGAAGCTTTCTTT. As protein: CASMAQVGGGGMGPEAFF.

The rearrangement links TRBV28 to TRBJ2-7; possibly TRBD2 for D (6 bases). This CDR3 comprises 15 residues. Germline assignment: CDR1 MDHEN and CDR2 SYDVKM. V lost 6 bases to trimming and J lost 6 bases, with 21 bases between them. CDR3 nucleotides: TGTGCCAGCAGCTTAGCGGAGGGCGACTTGTCCGAGCAGTACTTC. Its protein is CASSLAEGDLSEQYF. The complete variable domain, with remaining parts taken from reference TRBV28 and TRBJ2-7, reads DVKVTQSSRYLVKRTGEKVFLECVQDMDHENMFWYRQDPGLGLRLIYFSYDVKMKEKGDIPEGYSVSREKKERFSLILESASTNQTSMYLCASSLAEGDLSEQYFGPGTRLTVT.

This chain joins TRBV5-6 and TRBJ1-2, with D unclear. The CDR3 has 14 residues. Trimming took off 0 bases at V and 7 bases at J, with 13 bases between the two ends. Looked up from germline, CDR1 is SGHDT and CDR2 is YYEEEE. This chain's CDR3 is CASSLADSKSGYTF. The CDR3 DNA reads TGTGCCAGCAGCTTGGCCGACTCCAAGAGTGGCTACACCTTC.

The chain combines TRBV10-1 with TRBJ1-1; D is possibly TRBD1 (5 bases). Germline V gene data show CDR1 as WNHNN and CDR2 as SYGVQD (reference sequence). This CDR3 contains 12 residues. The V end was cut by 2 bases, the J end by 10 bases, with 11 bases between. CDR3 bases: TGCGCCAGCAGTGAGGCTCGGAGGGGAGCTTTCTTT. This codes for CASSEARRGAFF.

This chain uses TRBV24-1 with TRBJ2-3; maybe TRBD1 (6 bases). Trimming cost V 5 bases and J 0 bases, with 8 bases left between them. The CDR3 totals 14 residues. Germline V gene sequence: CDR1 KGHDR, CDR2 SFDVKD. As DNA, the CDR3 is TGTGCCACCAGTGGACAGGCTAGCACAGATACGCAGTATTTT. Encoded protein: CATSGQASTDTQYF.